The source of this T cell receptor (beta chain) is a study of blood T cell repertoires in COVID-19. Study processing details: From reference gene primer amplification, estimates of nucleated cell counts were derived. Profiled with immunoSEQ multiplex PCR; TCRdb holds only in-frame clones, not every one. V, J and clone size are taken as reported in that table, and D and trimming were inferred from the DNA itself. The table lists about 41,000 clones, approximately 90% of them singletons. On this clone itself: A junction boundary mismatches the germline segment, possibly from a read error.

Germline lookup yields CDR1 SEHNR and CDR2 FQNEAQ (reference sequence). This CDR3 comprises 13 residues. This rearrangement joins TRBV7-9 to TRBJ2-1, with TRBD1 identical over 8 bases. This clonotype was obtained from a man in his fifties or sixties with acute or convalescent COVID-19. Sequencing was done on a sample of peripheral blood. CDR3 loop: CASSLGQGFELFF. Here the CDR3 DNA reads TGTGCCAGCAGCCTAGGACAGGGTTTTGAGCTGTTCTTC.